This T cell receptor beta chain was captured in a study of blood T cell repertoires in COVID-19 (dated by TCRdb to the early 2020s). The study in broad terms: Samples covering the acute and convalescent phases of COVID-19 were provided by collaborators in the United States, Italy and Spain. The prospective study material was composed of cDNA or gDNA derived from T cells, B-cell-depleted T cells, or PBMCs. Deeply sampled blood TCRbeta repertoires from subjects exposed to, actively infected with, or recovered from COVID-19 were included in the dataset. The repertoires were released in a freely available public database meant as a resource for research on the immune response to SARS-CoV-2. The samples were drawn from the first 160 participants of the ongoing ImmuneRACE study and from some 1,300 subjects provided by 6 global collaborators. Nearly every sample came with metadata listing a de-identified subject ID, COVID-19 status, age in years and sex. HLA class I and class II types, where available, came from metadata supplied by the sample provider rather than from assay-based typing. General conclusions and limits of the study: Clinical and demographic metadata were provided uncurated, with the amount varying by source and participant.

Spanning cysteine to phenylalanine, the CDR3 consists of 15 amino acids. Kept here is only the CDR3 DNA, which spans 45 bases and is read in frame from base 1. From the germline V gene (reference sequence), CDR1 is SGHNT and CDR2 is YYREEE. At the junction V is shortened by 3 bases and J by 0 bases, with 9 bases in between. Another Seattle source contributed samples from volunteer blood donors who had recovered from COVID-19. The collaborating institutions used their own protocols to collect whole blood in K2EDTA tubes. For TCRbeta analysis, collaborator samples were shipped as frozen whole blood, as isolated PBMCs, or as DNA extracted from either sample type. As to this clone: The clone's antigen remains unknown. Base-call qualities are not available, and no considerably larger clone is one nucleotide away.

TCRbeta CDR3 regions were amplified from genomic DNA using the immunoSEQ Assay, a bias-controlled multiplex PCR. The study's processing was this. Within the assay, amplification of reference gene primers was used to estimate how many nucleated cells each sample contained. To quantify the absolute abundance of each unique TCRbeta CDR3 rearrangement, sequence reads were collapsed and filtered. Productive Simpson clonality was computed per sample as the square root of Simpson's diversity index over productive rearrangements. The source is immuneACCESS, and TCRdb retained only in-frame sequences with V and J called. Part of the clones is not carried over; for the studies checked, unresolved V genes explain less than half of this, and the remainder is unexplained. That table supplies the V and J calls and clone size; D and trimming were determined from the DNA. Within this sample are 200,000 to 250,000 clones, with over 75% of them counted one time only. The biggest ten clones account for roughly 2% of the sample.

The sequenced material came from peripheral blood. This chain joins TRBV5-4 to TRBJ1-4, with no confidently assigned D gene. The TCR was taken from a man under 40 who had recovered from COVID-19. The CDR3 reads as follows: CASSSYGATNEKLFF. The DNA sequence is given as TGTGCCAGCAGCTCCTACGGTGCAACTAATGAAAAACTGTTTTTT.